This is a list of T cell receptor beta chains from one sample in a study of OX40 agonist ivuxolimab in advanced cancers. The assay was immunoSEQ multiplex PCR, and TCRdb's table has in-frame clones only and misses some. The sample includes about 48,000 clones, about 91% of them seen just once. Sample: CD4+ or CD8+ T cells sorted from blood, taken in a trial of the OX40 agonist ivuxolimab. The receptors shown here come from an adult with an advanced solid tumor such as melanoma, head and neck, liver or kidney cancer. Each CDR3 is given with its conserved first and last residue. D genes are given only for firm matches. Clone size is stated in some rows and not others, as once, few, many or a class when expanded.

D gene: TRBD1; CDR3 length: 13; J gene: TRBJ2-5; clone size: -; V gene: TRBV28; CDR3 protein: CASSFDRVETQYF; CDR3 DNA: TGTGCCAGCAGTTTCGACAGGGTCGAGACCCAGTACTTC
D gene: -; CDR3 length: 17; J gene: TRBJ2-7; clone size: -; V gene: TRBV7-2; CDR3 protein: CASSLKASFYRSYEQYF; CDR3 DNA: TGTGCCAGCAGCTTAAAGGCGTCATTCTACAGGAGTTACGAGCAGTACTTC
D gene: TRBD1; CDR3 length: 14; J gene: TRBJ1-1; clone size: -; V gene: TRBV9; CDR3 protein: CASSVAGGGTEAFF; CDR3 DNA: TGTGCCAGCAGCGTAGCAGGGGGCGGTACTGAAGCTTTCTTT
D gene: TRBD2; CDR3 length: 14; J gene: TRBJ2-7; clone size: -; V gene: TRBV11-2; CDR3 protein: CASSLLAAPYEQYF; CDR3 DNA: TGTGCCAGCAGCTTACTAGCGGCTCCCTACGAGCAGTACTTC
D gene: TRBD2; CDR3 length: 17; J gene: TRBJ2-1; clone size: -; V gene: TRBV9; CDR3 protein: CASSVRGLAGAYNEQFF; CDR3 DNA: TGTGCCAGCAGCGTACGGGGACTAGCGGGGGCCTACAATGAGCAGTTCTTC
D gene: -; CDR3 length: 13; J gene: TRBJ1-2; clone size: -; V gene: TRBV6-5; CDR3 protein: CASSYGQSVGYTF; CDR3 DNA: TGTGCCAGCAGTTACGGACAGTCCGTGGGCTACACCTTC
D gene: -; CDR3 length: 15; J gene: TRBJ2-2; clone size: -; V gene: TRBV4-1; CDR3 protein: CASSPGQGITGELFF; CDR3 DNA: TGCGCCAGCAGCCCTGGACAAGGAATCACCGGGGAGCTGTTTTTT
D gene: -; CDR3 length: 14; J gene: TRBJ2-7; clone size: -; V gene: TRBV9; CDR3 protein: CASSVDRAAYEQYF; CDR3 DNA: TGTGCCAGCAGCGTAGATCGGGCCGCCTACGAGCAGTACTTC
D gene: TRBD1; CDR3 length: 14; J gene: TRBJ2-2; clone size: -; V gene: TRBV9; CDR3 protein: CASKPGQGTGELFF; CDR3 DNA: TGTGCCAGCAAACCGGGACAGGGAACCGGGGAGCTGTTTTTT
D gene: -; CDR3 length: 13; J gene: TRBJ2-1; clone size: -; V gene: TRBV4-3; CDR3 protein: CASSQLKTGEQFF; CDR3 DNA: TGCGCCAGCAGCCAACTAAAGACTGGGGAGCAGTTCTTC
D gene: TRBD1; CDR3 length: 16; J gene: TRBJ1-3; clone size: -; V gene: TRBV5-8; CDR3 protein: CASSFRRTGRGNTIYF; CDR3 DNA: TGTGCCAGCAGCTTCCGGCGGACAGGTCGAGGAAACACCATATATTTT
D gene: -; CDR3 length: 16; J gene: TRBJ2-5; clone size: -; V gene: TRBV27; CDR3 protein: CASSPSWGEYQETQYF; CDR3 DNA: TGTGCCAGCAGCCCTAGCTGGGGTGAATACCAAGAGACCCAGTACTTC
D gene: TRBD2; CDR3 length: 17; J gene: TRBJ2-7; clone size: -; V gene: TRBV7-4; CDR3 protein: CARSLLKRTSGSYEQYF; CDR3 DNA: TGTGCCAGAAGCCTCCTGAAACGGACTAGCGGTTCCTACGAGCAGTACTTC
D gene: TRBD1; CDR3 length: 15; J gene: TRBJ1-5; clone size: -; V gene: TRBV28; CDR3 protein: CASSFQGAGNQPQHF; CDR3 DNA: TGTGCCAGCAGTTTCCAGGGGGCGGGCAATCAGCCCCAGCATTTT
D gene: TRBD1; CDR3 length: 12; J gene: TRBJ1-2; clone size: -; V gene: TRBV30; CDR3 protein: CAWSPQGDGYTF; CDR3 DNA: TGTGCCTGGAGTCCACAGGGGGATGGCTACACCTTC
D gene: TRBD1; CDR3 length: 17; J gene: TRBJ1-1; clone size: -; V gene: TRBV5-4; CDR3 protein: CASSYPPGQGGVPEAFF; CDR3 DNA: TGTGCCAGCAGCTATCCCCCGGGACAGGGAGGGGTCCCTGAAGCTTTCTTT
D gene: -; CDR3 length: 16; J gene: TRBJ2-5; clone size: -; V gene: TRBV4-1; CDR3 protein: CASSQDFTGAAGDQYF; CDR3 DNA: TGCGCCAGCAGCCAAGATTTTACAGGGGCCGCGGGGGACCAGTACTTC
D gene: -; CDR3 length: 13; J gene: TRBJ2-1; clone size: -; V gene: TRBV10-1; CDR3 protein: CASSESSGHEQFF; CDR3 DNA: TGCGCCAGCAGTGAGTCTTCAGGGCATGAGCAGTTCTTC
D gene: -; CDR3 length: 15; J gene: TRBJ1-5; clone size: -; V gene: TRBV5-1; CDR3 protein: CAIWWYQSINQPQHF; CDR3 DNA: TGCGCTATATGGTGGTACCAGTCTATCAATCAGCCCCAGCATTTT
D gene: TRBD1; CDR3 length: 14; J gene: TRBJ1-3; clone size: -; V gene: TRBV15; CDR3 protein: CATSRRGPGNTIYF; CDR3 DNA: TGTGCCACCAGCAGGAGGGGGCCTGGAAACACCATATATTTT
D gene: TRBD1; CDR3 length: 12; J gene: TRBJ1-2; clone size: once; V gene: TRBV19; CDR3 protein: CASSRDRAGYTF; CDR3 DNA: TGTGCCAGTAGCCGGGACAGGGCTGGCTACACCTTC
D gene: TRBD2; CDR3 length: 16; J gene: TRBJ2-3; clone size: -; V gene: TRBV13; CDR3 protein: CASSLGVAGGTDTQYF; CDR3 DNA: TGTGCCAGCAGCTTAGGGGTAGCGGGGGGGACAGATACGCAGTATTTT
D gene: -; CDR3 length: 14; J gene: TRBJ2-1; clone size: -; V gene: TRBV9; CDR3 protein: CASSVSGSNNEQFF; CDR3 DNA: TGTGCCAGCAGCGTATCGGGGTCAAACAATGAGCAGTTCTTC
D gene: TRBD1; CDR3 length: 16; J gene: TRBJ1-3; clone size: -; V gene: TRBV5-6; CDR3 protein: CASSIGTGGVGNTIYF; CDR3 DNA: TGTGCCAGCAGCATAGGGACAGGGGGCGTTGGAAACACCATATATTTT
D gene: TRBD2; CDR3 length: 16; J gene: TRBJ2-3; clone size: -; V gene: TRBV5-1; CDR3 protein: CASSPGRGVSTDTQYF; CDR3 DNA: TGCGCCAGCAGCCCGGGGAGGGGCGTGAGCACAGATACGCAGTATTTT
D gene: -; CDR3 length: 20; J gene: TRBJ2-3; clone size: -; V gene: TRBV13; CDR3 protein: CASSHGQGRVAGEPTDTQYF; CDR3 DNA: TGTGCCAGCAGCCACGGACAGGGGAGAGTAGCGGGAGAACCCACAGATACGCAGTATTTT
D gene: -; CDR3 length: 14; J gene: TRBJ1-2; clone size: -; V gene: TRBV6-5; CDR3 protein: CASSYSGLTGGYTF; CDR3 DNA: TGTGCCAGCAGTTACTCTGGCCTAACGGGGGGCTACACCTTC
D gene: -; CDR3 length: 13; J gene: TRBJ2-5; clone size: -; V gene: TRBV27; CDR3 protein: CASSFNRAETQYF; CDR3 DNA: TGTGCCAGCAGTTTCAACAGGGCCGAGACCCAGTACTTC
D gene: -; CDR3 length: 14; J gene: TRBJ2-1; clone size: -; V gene: TRBV5-6; CDR3 protein: CASSLGGGHVEQFF; CDR3 DNA: TGTGCCAGCAGCTTGGGTGGGGGCCACGTTGAGCAGTTCTTC
D gene: -; CDR3 length: 13; J gene: TRBJ1-5; clone size: -; V gene: TRBV7-2; CDR3 protein: CASSQYFNQPQHF; CDR3 DNA: TGTGCCAGCAGCCAGTACTTCAATCAGCCCCAGCATTTT
D gene: TRBD2; CDR3 length: 15; J gene: TRBJ2-1; clone size: -; V gene: TRBV6-6; CDR3 protein: CASTQRGSSYNEQFF; CDR3 DNA: TGTGCCAGCACACAGCGGGGGAGCTCCTACAATGAGCAGTTCTTC
D gene: -; CDR3 length: 14; J gene: TRBJ1-3; clone size: once; V gene: TRBV12-5; CDR3 protein: CASGSDGSGNTIYF; CDR3 DNA: TGTGCTAGTGGCTCGGACGGCTCTGGAAACACCATATATTTT